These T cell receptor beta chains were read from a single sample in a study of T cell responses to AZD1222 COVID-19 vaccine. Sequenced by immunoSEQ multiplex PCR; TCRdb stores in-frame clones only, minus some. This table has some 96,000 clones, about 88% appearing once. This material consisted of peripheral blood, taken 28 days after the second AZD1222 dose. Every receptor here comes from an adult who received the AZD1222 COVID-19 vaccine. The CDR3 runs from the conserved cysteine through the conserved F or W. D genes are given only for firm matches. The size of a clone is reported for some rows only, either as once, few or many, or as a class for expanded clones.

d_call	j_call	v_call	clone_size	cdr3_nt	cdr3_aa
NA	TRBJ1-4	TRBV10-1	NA	TGCGCCAGCAGTTCAGGGACAACTAATGAAAAACTGTTTTTT	CASSSGTTNEKLFF
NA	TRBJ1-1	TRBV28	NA	TGTGCCAGCAGTCCACCCTTGGGGGGGCGAATAGAAGCTTTCTTT	CASSPPLGGRIEAFF
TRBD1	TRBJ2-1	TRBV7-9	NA	TGTGCCAGCAGCACCCCGGACAGGGGGCTAAACAATGAGCAGTTCTTC	CASSTPDRGLNNEQFF
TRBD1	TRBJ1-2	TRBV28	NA	TGTGCCAGCAGTCCCGCCGGGACAGGGGGCGCGTGGGGCTACACCTTC	CASSPAGTGGAWGYTF
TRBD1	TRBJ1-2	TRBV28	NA	TGTGCCAGCAGCCCCGGCAGGGGGGGACTTTATGGCTACACCTTC	CASSPGRGGLYGYTF
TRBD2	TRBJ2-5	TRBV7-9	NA	TGTGCCAGCAGCCAATCTATCGGGGCGGGAGGAGAGACCCAGTACTTC	CASSQSIGAGGETQYF
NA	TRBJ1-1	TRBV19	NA	TGTGCCAGTAGTAGGAGACAACTAAGCGCTGAAGCTTTCTTT	CASSRRQLSAEAFF
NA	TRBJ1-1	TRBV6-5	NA	TGTGCCAGCAGTTACGCCGGGGGAGGCACTGAAGCTTTCTTT	CASSYAGGGTEAFF
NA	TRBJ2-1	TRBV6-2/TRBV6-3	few	TGTGCCAGCAGTGACGGACTATTTACCGGTGAGCAGTTCTTC	CASSDGLFTGEQFF
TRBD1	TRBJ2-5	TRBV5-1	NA	TGCGCCAGCAGCCGGGAGGGGACAGGGGGTGAGACCCAGTACTTC	CASSREGTGGETQYF
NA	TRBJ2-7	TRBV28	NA	TGTGCCAGCAGTCTGGGACAAGTTGGCGAGCAGTACTTC	CASSLGQVGEQYF
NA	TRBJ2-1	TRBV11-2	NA	TGTGCCAGCAGCCTCCGGACGGTGGGTGAGCAGTTCTTC	CASSLRTVGEQFF
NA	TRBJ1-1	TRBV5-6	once	TGTGCCAGCAGCTTGAGGAGGGATGTGGACACTGAAGCTTTCTTT	CASSLRRDVDTEAFF
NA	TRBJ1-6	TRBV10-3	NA	TGTGCCATCAGACAGGGAAATAATTCACCCCTCCACTTT	CAIRQGNNSPLHF
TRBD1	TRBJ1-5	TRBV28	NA	TGTGCCAGCAGTTTACCCGGACAGGGGGCGAGCAATCAGCCCCAGCATTTT	CASSLPGQGASNQPQHF
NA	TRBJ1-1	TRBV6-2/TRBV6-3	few	TGTGCCAGCAGTTACTCGCCCCAGGTGAACACTGAAGCTTTCTTT	CASSYSPQVNTEAFF
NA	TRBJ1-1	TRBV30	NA	TGTGCCCTCACCAAGGGTGGGCCTGAAGCTTTCTTT	CALTKGGPEAFF
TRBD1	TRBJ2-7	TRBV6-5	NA	TGTGCCAGCAGTCCTCCGGGACAGGTATACGAGCAGTACTTC	CASSPPGQVYEQYF
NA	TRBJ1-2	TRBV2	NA	TGTGCCAGCAGAAAGACGGGAAACTATGGCTACACCTTC	CASRKTGNYGYTF
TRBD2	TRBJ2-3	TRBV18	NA	TGTGCCAGCTCATTAGCGGGGCGCACAGATACGCAGTATTTT	CASSLAGRTDTQYF
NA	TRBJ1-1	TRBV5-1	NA	TGCGCCAGCGGTCTTGCAGATAACACTGAAGCTTTCTTT	CASGLADNTEAFF
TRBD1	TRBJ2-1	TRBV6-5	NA	TGTGCCACCCAACAGGGGTACGGCCCATACAATGAGCAGTTCTTC	CATQQGYGPYNEQFF
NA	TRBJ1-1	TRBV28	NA	TGTGCCAGCAGTGGGGGCGAGGGGCGTCATAAAGCTTTCTTT	CASSGGEGRHKAFF
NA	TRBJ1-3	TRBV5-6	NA	TGTGCCAGCAGCCGGACGGTTTCTGGAAACACCATATATTTT	CASSRTVSGNTIYF
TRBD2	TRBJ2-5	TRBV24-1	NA	TGTGCCACCAGTGATTTGTCGGCTAGCGGGAAAGAGACCCAGTACTTC	CATSDLSASGKETQYF
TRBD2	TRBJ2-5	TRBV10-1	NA	TGCGCCAGCAGCGTAATCCAGCGGGGGGCCCAGTACTTC	CASSVIQRGAQYF
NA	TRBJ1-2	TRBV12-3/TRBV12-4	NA	TGTGCCAGCAGTACCGGACGGAACTATGGCTACACCTTC	CASSTGRNYGYTF
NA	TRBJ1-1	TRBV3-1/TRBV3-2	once	TGTGCCAGCAGCCAAGGGAGTTGGTCAGAAGCTTTCTTT	CASSQGSWSEAFF
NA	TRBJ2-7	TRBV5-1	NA	TGCGCCAGCAGCTTGGGCAGTGGGGGGAAAGAGCAGTACTTC	CASSLGSGGKEQYF
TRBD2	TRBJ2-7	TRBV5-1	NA	TGCGCCAGCAGCTTGAGGCTAGCGGGAGGGCATGATTCCTACGAGCAGTACTTC	CASSLRLAGGHDSYEQYF
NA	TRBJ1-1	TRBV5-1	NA	TGCGCCAGCAGCTTGGGTCAGACTAACACTGAAGCTTTCTTT	CASSLGQTNTEAFF
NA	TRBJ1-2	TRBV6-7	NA	TGTGCCAGCAGAGTCTTTTCAGGGATTCGCGAGCCTAACTATGGCTACACCTTC	CASRVFSGIREPNYGYTF
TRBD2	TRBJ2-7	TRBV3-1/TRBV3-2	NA	TGTGCCAGCAGCCAAGATACTAGCGGGTTCTCCTACGAGCAGTACTTC	CASSQDTSGFSYEQYF
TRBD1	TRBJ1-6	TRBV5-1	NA	TGCGCCAGCAGCGTGGACAGGGCTATAAATTCACCCCTCCACTTT	CASSVDRAINSPLHF
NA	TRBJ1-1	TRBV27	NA	TGTGCCAGCAGTTTATACAACGGGGCTGAAGCTTTCTTT	CASSLYNGAEAFF
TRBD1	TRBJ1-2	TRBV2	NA	TGTGCCAGCAGTGAATGGACAGGGGGTGACTATGGCTACACCTTC	CASSEWTGGDYGYTF
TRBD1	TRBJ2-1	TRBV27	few	TGTGCCAGCAGTTTAGGGCCAGGGGGCTATGAGCAGTTCTTC	CASSLGPGGYEQFF
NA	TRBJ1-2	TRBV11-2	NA	TGTGCCAGCAGCTCCACCAAATCTCGGGGCTATGGCTACACCTTC	CASSSTKSRGYGYTF
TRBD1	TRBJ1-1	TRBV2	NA	TGTGCCAGCAAAACGGACAGGGTAAACACTGAAGCTTTCTTT	CASKTDRVNTEAFF
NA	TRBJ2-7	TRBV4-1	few	TGCGCCAGCAGCCTACCGAGCGGCTCCTACGAGCAGTACTTC	CASSLPSGSYEQYF
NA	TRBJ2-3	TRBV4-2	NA	TGTGCCAGCAGCCAAGGATATAGAGGGAGCACAGATACGCAGTATTTT	CASSQGYRGSTDTQYF
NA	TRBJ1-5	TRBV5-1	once	TGCGCCAGCAGCGCCGGGACTCAGGGGCAGCCCCAGCATTTT	CASSAGTQGQPQHF
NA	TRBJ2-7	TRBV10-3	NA	TGTGCCATCAGTGAGTCCGGACAGAACCACGAGCAGTACTTC	CAISESGQNHEQYF